Detailed here is one T cell receptor (beta chain). Sequencing was performed with immunoSEQ multiplex PCR; in TCRdb, only in-frame clones are kept and a portion is missing. The table records roughly 160,000 clones, over 75% of them present only once. Across about two dozen US areas, participants ranged in age from 18 to 89 years. This sample was included in a study of blood T cell repertoires in COVID-19. In the study overall: From the United States, Italy and Spain came samples of acute and convalescent COVID-19. The cDNA or gDNA used as material had been derived from T cells, B-cell-depleted T cells, or PBMCs.

This TCR derives from a woman between 35 and 50 years old with acute COVID-19. The sample taken for sequencing was PBMCs or T cells enriched from blood (not recorded which).

The CDR3 loop is CASSKAEGRGVKEQYF. In DNA form, the CDR3 reads TGTGCCAGCAGCAAAGCGGAAGGCAGGGGAGTAAAAGAGCAGTACTTC. V is TRBV21-1 and J is TRBJ2-7; the D call TRBD1 from the table was never checked on the DNA. TRBV21-1 is designated a pseudogene. This CDR3 has 16 residues.